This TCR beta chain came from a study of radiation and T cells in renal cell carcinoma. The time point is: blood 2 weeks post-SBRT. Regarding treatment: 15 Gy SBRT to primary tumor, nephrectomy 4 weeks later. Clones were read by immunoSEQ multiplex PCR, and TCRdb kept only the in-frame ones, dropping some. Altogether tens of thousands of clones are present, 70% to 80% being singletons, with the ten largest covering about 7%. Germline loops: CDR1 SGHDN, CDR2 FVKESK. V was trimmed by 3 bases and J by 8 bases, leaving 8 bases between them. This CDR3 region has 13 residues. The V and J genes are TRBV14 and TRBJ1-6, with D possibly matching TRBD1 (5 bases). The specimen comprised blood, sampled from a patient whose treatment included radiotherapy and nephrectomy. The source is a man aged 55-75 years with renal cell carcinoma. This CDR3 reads CASSQGGYSPLHF. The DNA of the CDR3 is TGTGCCAGCAGCCAGGGGGGGTATTCACCCCTCCACTTT.